This T cell receptor (beta chain) was recovered during a study of identifying expanded T cells in peripheral blood. Healthy donors had no documented immune events, such as infections, while sampled. Profiling relied on immunoSEQ multiplex PCR, and the TCRdb table lists in-frame clones only, not all of them. The sample yields more than 55,000 clones, 70% to 90% seen once. The germline V gene has CDR1 LNHDA and CDR2 SQIVND (reference sequence). Germline trimming cut 1 base from V and 0 bases from J; bases unmatched to any gene: 0. The CDR3 is 16 residues long. The chain has TRBV19 and TRBJ2-6; 7 nucleotides match TRBD1. The clonotype originates from a person aged 18-70 years in good health. The sequenced material came from blood. In DNA form, the CDR3 reads TGTGCCAGTAGTATAGCAGGGGGCTCTGGGGCCAACGTCCTGACTTTC. This encodes CASSIAGGSGANVLTF.